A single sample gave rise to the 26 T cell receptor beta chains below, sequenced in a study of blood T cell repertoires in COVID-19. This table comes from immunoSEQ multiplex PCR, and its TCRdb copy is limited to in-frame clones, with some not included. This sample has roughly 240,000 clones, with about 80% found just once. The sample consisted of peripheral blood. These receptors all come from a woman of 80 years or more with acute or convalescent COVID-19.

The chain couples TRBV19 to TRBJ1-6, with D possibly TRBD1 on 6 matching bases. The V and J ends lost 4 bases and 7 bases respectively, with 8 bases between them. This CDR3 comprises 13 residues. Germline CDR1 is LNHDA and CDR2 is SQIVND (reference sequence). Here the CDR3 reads CASSNTGNSPLHF. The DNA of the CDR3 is TGTGCCAGTAGTAACACAGGGAATTCACCCCTCCACTTT. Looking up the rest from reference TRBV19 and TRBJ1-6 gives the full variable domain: DGGITQSPKYLFRKEGQNVTLSCEQNLNHDAMYWYRQDPGQGLRLIYYSQIVNDFQKGDIAEGYSVSREKKESFPLTVTSAQKNPTAFYLCASSNTGNSPLHFGNGTRLTVT.

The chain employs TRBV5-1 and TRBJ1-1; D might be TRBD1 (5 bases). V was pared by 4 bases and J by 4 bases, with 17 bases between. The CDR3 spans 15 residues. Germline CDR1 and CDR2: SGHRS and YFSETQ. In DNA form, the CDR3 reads TGCGCCAGCAGCCCGATGGACAAACTCGGCACTGAAGCTTTCTTT. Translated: CASSPMDKLGTEAFF. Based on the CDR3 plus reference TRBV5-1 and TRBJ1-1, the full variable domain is KAGVTQTPRYLIKTRGQQVTLSCSPISGHRSVSWYQQTPGQGLQFLFEYFSETQRNKGNFPGRFSGRQFSNSRSEMNVSTLELGDSALYLCASSPMDKLGTEAFFGQGTRLTVV.

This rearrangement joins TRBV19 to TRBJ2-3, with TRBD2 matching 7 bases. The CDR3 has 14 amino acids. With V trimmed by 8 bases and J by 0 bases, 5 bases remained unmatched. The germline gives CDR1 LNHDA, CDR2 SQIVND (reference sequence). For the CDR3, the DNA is TGTGCCAGTTGTGGGACTACTAGCACAGATACGCAGTATTTT. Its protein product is CASCGTTSTDTQYF. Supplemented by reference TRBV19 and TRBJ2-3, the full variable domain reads DGGITQSPKYLFRKEGQNVTLSCEQNLNHDAMYWYRQDPGQGLRLIYYSQIVNDFQKGDIAEGYSVSREKKESFPLTVTSAQKNPTAFYLCASCGTTSTDTQYFGPGTRLTVL.

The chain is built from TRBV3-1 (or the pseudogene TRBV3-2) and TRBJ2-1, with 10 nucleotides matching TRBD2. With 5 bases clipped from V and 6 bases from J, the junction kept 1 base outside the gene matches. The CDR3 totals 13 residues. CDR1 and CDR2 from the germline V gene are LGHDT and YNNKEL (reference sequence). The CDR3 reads CASSSGRANEQFF. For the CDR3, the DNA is TGTGCCAGCAGCAGCGGGAGGGCCAATGAGCAGTTCTTC.

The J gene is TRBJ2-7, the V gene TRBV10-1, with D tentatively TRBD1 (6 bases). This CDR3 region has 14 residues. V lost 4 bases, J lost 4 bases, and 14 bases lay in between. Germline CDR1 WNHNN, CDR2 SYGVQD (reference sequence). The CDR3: CASSGWTEEYEQYF. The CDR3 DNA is TGCGCCAGCAGTGGGTGGACAGAAGAATACGAGCAGTACTTC.

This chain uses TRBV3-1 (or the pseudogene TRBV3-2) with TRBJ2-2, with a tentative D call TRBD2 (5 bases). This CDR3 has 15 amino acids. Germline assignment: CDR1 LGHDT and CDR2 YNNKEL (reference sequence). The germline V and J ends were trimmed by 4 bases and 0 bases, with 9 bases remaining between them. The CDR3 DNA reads TGTGCCAGCAGCCCCGGGAATGCGAACACCGGGGAGCTGTTTTTT. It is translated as CASSPGNANTGELFF.

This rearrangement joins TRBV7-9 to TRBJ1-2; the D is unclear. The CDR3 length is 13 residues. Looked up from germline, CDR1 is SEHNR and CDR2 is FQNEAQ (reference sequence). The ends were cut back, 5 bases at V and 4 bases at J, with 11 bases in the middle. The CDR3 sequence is CASSLVTGYGYTF. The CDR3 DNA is TGTGCCAGCAGCCTAGTTACTGGCTATGGCTACACCTTC.

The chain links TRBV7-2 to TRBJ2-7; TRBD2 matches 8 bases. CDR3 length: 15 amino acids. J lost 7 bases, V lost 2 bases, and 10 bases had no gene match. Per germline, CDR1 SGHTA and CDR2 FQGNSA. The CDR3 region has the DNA TGTGCCAGCAGCTTATCTTCGGGGGGGGCCTCAGAGCAGTACTTC. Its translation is CASSLSSGGASEQYF.

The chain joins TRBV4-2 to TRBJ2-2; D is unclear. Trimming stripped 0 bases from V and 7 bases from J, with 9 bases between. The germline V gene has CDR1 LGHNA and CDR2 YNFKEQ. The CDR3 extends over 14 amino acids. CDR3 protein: CASSQDGSSGELFF. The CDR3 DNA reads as TGTGCCAGCAGCCAAGACGGTTCAAGCGGGGAGCTGTTTTTT.

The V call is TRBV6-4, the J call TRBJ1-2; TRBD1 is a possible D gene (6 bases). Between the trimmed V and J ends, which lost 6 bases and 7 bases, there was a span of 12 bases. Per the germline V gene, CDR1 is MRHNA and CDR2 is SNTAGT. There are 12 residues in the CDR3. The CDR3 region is CASSKQGSGYTF. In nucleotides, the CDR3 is TGTGCCAGCAGCAAACAGGGTAGTGGCTACACCTTC.

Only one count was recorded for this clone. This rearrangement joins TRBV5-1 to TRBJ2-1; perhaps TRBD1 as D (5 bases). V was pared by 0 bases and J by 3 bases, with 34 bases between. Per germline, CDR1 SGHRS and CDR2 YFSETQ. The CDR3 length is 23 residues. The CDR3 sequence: CASSLGPGSRSFRVRVGYNEQFF. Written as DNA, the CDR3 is TGCGCCAGCAGCTTGGGCCCAGGGTCACGCTCTTTCAGGGTAAGGGTCGGCTACAATGAGCAGTTCTTC.

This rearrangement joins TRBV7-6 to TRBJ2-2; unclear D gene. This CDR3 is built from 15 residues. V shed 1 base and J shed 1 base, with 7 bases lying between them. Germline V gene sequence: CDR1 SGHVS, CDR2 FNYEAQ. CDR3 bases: TGTGCCAGCAGCTTAGTTTCAGAGAACACCGGGGAGCTGTTTTTT. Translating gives CASSLVSENTGELFF.

For the CDR3, the DNA is TGTGCCATCAGTGTTGGGACAGGGAACACTGAAGCTTTCTTT. Its translation: CAISVGTGNTEAFF. V usage is TRBV10-3 and J usage is TRBJ1-1, with 8 bases identical to TRBD1. The CDR3 length is 14 residues. J lost 1 base, V lost 4 bases, and 2 bases had no gene match. In germline, CDR1 is ENHRY, CDR2 SYGVKD.

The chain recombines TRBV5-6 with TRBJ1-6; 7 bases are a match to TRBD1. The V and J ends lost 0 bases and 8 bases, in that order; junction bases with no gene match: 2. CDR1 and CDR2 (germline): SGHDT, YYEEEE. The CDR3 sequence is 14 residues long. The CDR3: CASSLGQGDSPLHF. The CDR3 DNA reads TGTGCCAGCAGCTTGGGGCAGGGGGATTCACCCCTCCACTTT.

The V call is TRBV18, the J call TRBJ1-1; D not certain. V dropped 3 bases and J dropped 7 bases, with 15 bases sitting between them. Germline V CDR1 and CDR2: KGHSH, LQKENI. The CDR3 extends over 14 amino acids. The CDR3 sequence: CASSPSPRRVEAFF. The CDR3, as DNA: TGTGCCAGCTCACCTTCACCCAGGCGGGTTGAAGCTTTCTTT.

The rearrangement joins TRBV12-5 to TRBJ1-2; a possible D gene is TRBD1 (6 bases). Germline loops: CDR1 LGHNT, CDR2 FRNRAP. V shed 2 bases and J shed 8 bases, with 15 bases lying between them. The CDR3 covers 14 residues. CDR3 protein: CASGLQGSRWGYTF. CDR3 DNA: TGTGCTAGTGGTTTGCAGGGGAGTCGATGGGGCTACACCTTC.

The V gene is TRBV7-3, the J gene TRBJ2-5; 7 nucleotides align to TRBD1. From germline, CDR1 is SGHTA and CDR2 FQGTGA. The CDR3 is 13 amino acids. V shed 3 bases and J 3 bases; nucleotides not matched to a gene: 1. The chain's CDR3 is CASSFDREETQYF. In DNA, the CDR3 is TGTGCCAGCAGCTTCGACAGGGAAGAGACCCAGTACTTC.

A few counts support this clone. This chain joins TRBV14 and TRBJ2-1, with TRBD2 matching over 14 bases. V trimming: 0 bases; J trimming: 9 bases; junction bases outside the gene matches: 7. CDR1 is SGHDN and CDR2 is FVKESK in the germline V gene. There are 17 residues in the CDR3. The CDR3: CASSQDSGTSGRGEQFF. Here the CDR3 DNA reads TGTGCCAGCAGCCAAGATTCCGGGACTAGCGGGAGAGGTGAGCAGTTCTTC.

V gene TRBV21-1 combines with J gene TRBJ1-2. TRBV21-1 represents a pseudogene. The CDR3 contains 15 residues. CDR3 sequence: CASSKGMRVDYGYTF. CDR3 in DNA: TGTGCCAGCAGCAAAGGAATGCGGGTAGACTATGGCTACACCTTC.

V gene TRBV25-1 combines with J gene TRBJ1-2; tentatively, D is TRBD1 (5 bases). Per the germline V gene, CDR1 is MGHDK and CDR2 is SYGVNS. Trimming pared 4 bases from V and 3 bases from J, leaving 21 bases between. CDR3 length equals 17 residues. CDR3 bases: TGTGCCAGCAGTGCCGGGGGAAGATGGGCGGGGCACTATGGCTACACCTTC. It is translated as CASSAGGRWAGHYGYTF.

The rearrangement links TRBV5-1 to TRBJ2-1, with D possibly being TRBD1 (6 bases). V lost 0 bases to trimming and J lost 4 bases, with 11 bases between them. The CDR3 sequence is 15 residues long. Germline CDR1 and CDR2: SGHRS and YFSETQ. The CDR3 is CASSLAGDKYNEQFF. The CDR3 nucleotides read TGCGCCAGCAGCTTGGCCGGGGACAAATACAATGAGCAGTTCTTC.

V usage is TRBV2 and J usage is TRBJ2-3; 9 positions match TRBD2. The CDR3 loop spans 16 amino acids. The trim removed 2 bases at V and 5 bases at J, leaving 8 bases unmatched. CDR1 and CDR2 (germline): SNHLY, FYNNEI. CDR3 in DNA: TGTGCCAGCAGTGAAATTGCGGGAGGGCCAAAAGATACGCAGTATTTT. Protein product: CASSEIAGGPKDTQYF.

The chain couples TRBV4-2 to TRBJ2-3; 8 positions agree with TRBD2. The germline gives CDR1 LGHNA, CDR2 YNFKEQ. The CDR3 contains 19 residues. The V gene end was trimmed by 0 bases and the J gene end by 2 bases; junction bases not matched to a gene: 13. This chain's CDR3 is CASSQDWGLENFSTDTQYF. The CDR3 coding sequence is TGTGCCAGCAGCCAAGATTGGGGACTAGAAAACTTTTCCACAGATACGCAGTATTTT.

The DNA of the CDR3 is TGTGCCAGCAGTAAAGGCGCGCAGAGTCCGCGGCCCGAGCAGTACTTC. As protein: CASSKGAQSPRPEQYF. This sequence joins TRBV6-1 and TRBJ2-7; D gene unclear. This CDR3 region has 16 residues. V lost 5 bases to trimming and J lost 6 bases, with 23 bases between them. CDR1 and CDR2 (germline): MNHNS, SASEGT.

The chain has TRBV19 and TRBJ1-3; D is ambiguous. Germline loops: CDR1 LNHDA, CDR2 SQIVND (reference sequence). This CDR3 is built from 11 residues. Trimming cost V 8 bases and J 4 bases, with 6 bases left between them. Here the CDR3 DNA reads TGTGCCAGTCGTCTCGGAAACACCATATATTTT. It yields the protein CASRLGNTIYF.

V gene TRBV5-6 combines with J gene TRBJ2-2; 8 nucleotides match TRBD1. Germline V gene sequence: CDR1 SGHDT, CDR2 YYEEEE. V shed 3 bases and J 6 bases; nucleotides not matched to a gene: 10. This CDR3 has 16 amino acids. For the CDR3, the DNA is TGTGCCAGCAGCTGGCCCAGGGGGCGCGGCTCCGGGGAGCTGTTTTTT. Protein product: CASSWPRGRGSGELFF.